The 18 T cell receptor beta chains in this list originate from one sample, sequenced in a study of blood T cell repertoires in COVID-19. TCRdb keeps only in-frame clones here, not all; method: immunoSEQ multiplex PCR. In the table there are 200,000 to 250,000 clones, 75% to 90% of which are singletons. The sequencing input was peripheral blood. All receptors come from a human donor in a cohort sampled during active COVID-19.

The J gene is TRBJ1-5, the V gene TRBV6-5, with D perhaps matching TRBD1 (5 bases). The CDR3 is 13 residues long. V was pared by 8 bases and J by 7 bases, with 15 bases between. The germline gives CDR1 MNHEY, CDR2 SVGAGI. The chain's CDR3 is CASRSGSRQPQHF. The CDR3 region has the DNA TGTGCCAGCCGATCAGGGTCTAGACAGCCCCAGCATTTT.

The V gene is TRBV4-3, the J gene TRBJ2-3; D not certain. Germline values: CDR1 LGHNA, CDR2 YSLEER. CDR3 length: 14 residues. The V gene lost 0 bases and the J gene lost 0 bases, with 4 bases spanning the gap. Here the CDR3 reads CASSQDGSTDTQYF. Here the CDR3 DNA reads TGCGCCAGCAGCCAAGATGGCAGCACAGATACGCAGTATTTT.

The rearrangement uses TRBV13 and TRBJ2-1; possible D gene TRBD2, 5 bases. CDR1 and CDR2 from the germline V gene are PRHDT and FYEKMQ (reference sequence). V lost 1 base and J 0 bases, leaving 7 bases between the germline ends. CDR3 length: 15 amino acids. CDR3 sequence: CASSLVRDSYNEQFF. CDR3 DNA: TGTGCCAGCAGCTTAGTACGGGACTCCTACAATGAGCAGTTCTTC.

This clone was seen more than once but under ten times. The chain's CDR3 is CASSYGQGYDIQYF. The CDR3 region has the DNA TGTGCCAGCAGTTACGGACAGGGTTACGACATTCAGTACTTC. The chain recombines TRBV6-5 with TRBJ2-4; 8 positions agree with TRBD1. The CDR3 covers 14 residues. Trimming took 2 bases from V and 8 from J; bases not matched to a gene: 5. Looked up from germline, CDR1 is MNHEY and CDR2 is SVGAGI.

DNA for the CDR3: TGTGCCAGTAGTATGGGGACAGGGTCTGGCTACACCTTC. Translation: CASSMGTGSGYTF. This rearrangement joins TRBV19 to TRBJ1-2; 9 bases line up with TRBD1. V lost 3 bases to trimming and J lost 7 bases; unmatched junction nucleotides: 3. The germline V gene encodes CDR1 LNHDA and CDR2 SQIVND (reference sequence). The CDR3 totals 13 residues.

In its sample, this clone was seen once. This chain uses TRBV9 with TRBJ2-7; 8 positions match TRBD2. From germline, CDR1 is SGDLS and CDR2 YYNGEE. CDR3 size: 16 residues. Losses at the gene ends were 3 bases for V and 4 bases for J; bases not matched to a gene: 12. The CDR3: CASSEGGLATYYEQYF. The CDR3 DNA is TGTGCCAGCAGCGAGGGAGGACTAGCTACGTATTACGAGCAGTACTTC.

This chain links TRBV4-1 with TRBJ1-2; no reliable D call. The CDR3 length is 15 residues. Deletions cut 6 bases from V and 8 bases from J, with 22 bases between. The V gene's germline CDR1 is MGHRA and CDR2 YSYEKL. CDR3 in DNA: TGCGCCAGCAGACCACCTGGGCCCCCTATTGGAGGCTACACCTTC. Its translation is CASRPPGPPIGGYTF.

V usage is TRBV28 and J usage is TRBJ1-3, with 9 bases lining up with TRBD1. Germline V lookup: CDR1 MDHEN, CDR2 SYDVKM. The CDR3 contains 14 residues. Losses at the gene ends were 5 bases for V and 7 bases for J; bases not matched to a gene: 6. For the CDR3, the DNA is TGTGCCAGCAGTACACAGGGGGCTAGGAACACCATATATTTT. Translating it yields CASSTQGARNTIYF.

This clone is a singleton in its sample. The chain recombines TRBV9 with TRBJ2-1; D not resolved. Trimming shortened V by 0 bases and J by 7 bases, and 11 bases separated the two germline ends. The CDR3 has 14 residues. The germline V gene encodes CDR1 SGDLS and CDR2 YYNGEE. CDR3 residues: CASSVEWAKNEQFF. CDR3 sequence (DNA): TGTGCCAGCAGCGTAGAGTGGGCAAAAAATGAGCAGTTCTTC.

This rearrangement joins TRBV28 to TRBJ2-7; the match to TRBD1 covers 9 bases. CDR1 and CDR2 (germline): MDHEN, SYDVKM. CDR3 length: 15 residues. Trimming cost V 0 bases and J 5 bases; bases outside gene matches: 5. DNA for the CDR3: TGTGCCAGCAGTTTATGGGGACAGGGTTTCAACGAGCAGTACTTC. Amino acids: CASSLWGQGFNEQYF.

The chain has TRBV28 and TRBJ2-1; the D gene is possibly TRBD1 (5 bases). The ends were cut back, 6 bases at V and 0 bases at J, with 12 bases in the middle. This CDR3 region has 15 residues. CDR1 is MDHEN, CDR2 SYDVKM, per germline. The CDR3 loop reads CASRLQGSSYNEQFF. CDR3 DNA: TGTGCCAGCAGGTTGCAGGGAAGCTCCTACAATGAGCAGTTCTTC.

V is TRBV7-9 and J is TRBJ2-7, with 9 bases aligning to TRBD1. V was clipped by 6 bases and J by 3 bases; unmatched bases: 12. This CDR3 is 16 amino acids long. The germline V gene encodes CDR1 SEHNR and CDR2 FQNEAQ (reference sequence). CDR3 bases: TGTGCCAGCAGATCCGGGACAGGGACTCTCATCTACGAGCAGTACTTC. Encoded protein: CASRSGTGTLIYEQYF.

This rearrangement joins TRBV20-1 to TRBJ2-2, with 10 bases aligning to TRBD2. The CDR3 is 14 residues long. With V trimmed by 3 bases and J by 5 bases, 3 bases remained unmatched. CDR1 DFQATT and CDR2 SNEGSKA come from the germline V gene (reference sequence). CDR3 protein: CSASLAGDTGELFF. The DNA of the CDR3 is TGCAGTGCTAGTCTAGCGGGAGATACCGGGGAGCTGTTTTTT.

The J gene is TRBJ2-7, the V gene TRBV3-1 (or the pseudogene TRBV3-2); 10 bases match TRBD1. The V gene's germline CDR1 is LGHDT and CDR2 YNNKEL (reference sequence). V lost 5 bases, J lost 2 bases, and 6 bases stayed unmatched. This CDR3 is 15 amino acids long. The CDR3 sequence is CASSSPGQGTYEQYF. The CDR3 nucleotides read TGTGCCAGCAGCTCCCCGGGACAGGGGACCTACGAGCAGTACTTC.

The V and J genes are TRBV13 and TRBJ2-2; 12 nucleotides align to TRBD2. V gave up 2 bases and J gave up 4 bases; unmatched junction bases: 2. This CDR3 region has 16 residues. In germline, CDR1 is PRHDT, CDR2 FYEKMQ (reference sequence). The CDR3 DNA reads TGTGCCAGCAGCTTACCTAGCGGGAGGGTCACCGGGGAGCTGTTTTTT. This translates into CASSLPSGRVTGELFF.

The J gene is TRBJ2-7, the V gene TRBV5-4, with D perhaps matching TRBD2 (5 bases). CDR1 and CDR2 (germline): SGHNT, YYREEE (reference sequence). Trimming took off 4 bases at V and 3 bases at J, with 20 bases between the two ends. The CDR3 spans 16 residues. The CDR3 is CASSPFKGSAYYEQYF. CDR3 DNA sequence: TGTGCCAGCAGCCCCTTTAAGGGTAGCGCTTACTACGAGCAGTACTTC. The whole variable domain, filled in from reference TRBV5-4 and TRBJ2-7, reads ETGVTQSPTHLIKTRGQQVTLRCSSQSGHNTVSWYQQALGQGPQFIFQYYREEENGRGNFPPRFSGLQFPNYSSELNVNALELDDSALYLCASSPFKGSAYYEQYFGPGTRLTVT.

This clone has only a few counts. This rearrangement joins TRBV13 to TRBJ2-5; possible D gene TRBD1, 7 bases. The V gene lost 2 bases and the J gene lost 4 bases, with 11 bases spanning the gap. Germline lookup yields CDR1 PRHDT and CDR2 FYEKMQ (reference sequence). CDR3 length: 14 amino acids. The CDR3 coding sequence is TGTGCCAGCAGCTTACGGCAGGGGGGAGAGACCCAGTACTTC. This encodes CASSLRQGGETQYF.

V and J are TRBV5-1 and TRBJ1-3; the D is unclear. The CDR3 consists of 14 residues. Germline CDR1 is SGHRS and CDR2 is YFSETQ. Trimming pared 0 bases from V and 1 base from J, leaving 5 bases between. This CDR3 reads CASSLAASGNTIYF. DNA for the CDR3: TGCGCCAGCAGCTTGGCCGCGTCTGGAAACACCATATATTTT.